This record looks at one T cell receptor beta chain sequence and its context. Its antigen remains unidentified. Ahead of DNA extraction, samples held roughly 1-11 million cryopreserved PBMC each. This specimen comes from a study of long-term antiretroviral therapy in people with HIV. The study, taken as a whole, reports: Comparison with controls showed narrower CDR3 length ranges in HIV repertoires.

They ran version v3.0 of the immunoSEQ assay at survey level. Profiled with immunoSEQ multiplex PCR; TCRdb holds only in-frame clones, not every one. Of 35,000 to 45,000 clones listed, over 80% were seen once; the top ten hold 6.2%. CDR1 is LNHDA, CDR2 SQIVND, per germline (reference sequence). Unmatched junction bases numbered 6, after V lost 6 bases and J lost 8 bases. The CDR3 covers 12 residues. This chain connects TRBV19 to TRBJ1-2; TRBD1 agrees at 7 bases. This clonotype was sampled from a young man with HIV. The specimen comprised unsorted PBMCs, sampled 1 year after starting antiretroviral therapy. CDR3 residues: CASREGAGGYTF. The CDR3 bases are TGTGCCAGTAGGGAGGGGGCGGGAGGCTACACCTTC.